This T cell receptor (beta chain) was found in a study of T cell responses to AZD1222 COVID-19 vaccine. Turning to the study itself: Some second doses came at about 4 weeks and others at about 12 weeks; these were pooled.

Study observations and caveats: Baseline seropositivity characterized only a handful of AZD1222 recipients. Distributed over spike, vaccine-associated CD4 TCRs predominated at 160-218 and 743-854. A mostly white British donor set with more females was recruited, and clonal diversity was possibly underestimated.

With V trimmed by 5 bases and J by 6 bases, 4 bases remained unmatched. The CDR3 extends over 13 amino acids. The sample holds one count of this clone. What it recognizes is unknown. Assay used: immunoSEQ multiplex PCR; TCRdb lists only in-frame clones, some missing. Among approximately 82,000 clones listed, roughly 90% were seen once. The chain couples TRBV12-3 or TRBV12-4 to TRBJ1-3, with 7 positions matching TRBD1. This TCR derives from an adult in good health. This material consisted of peripheral blood, taken on day 0 of AZD1222 vaccination. Written as DNA, the CDR3 is TGTGCCAGCAGTAATACAGGGGAAAACACCATATATTTT. Its protein product is CASSNTGENTIYF.